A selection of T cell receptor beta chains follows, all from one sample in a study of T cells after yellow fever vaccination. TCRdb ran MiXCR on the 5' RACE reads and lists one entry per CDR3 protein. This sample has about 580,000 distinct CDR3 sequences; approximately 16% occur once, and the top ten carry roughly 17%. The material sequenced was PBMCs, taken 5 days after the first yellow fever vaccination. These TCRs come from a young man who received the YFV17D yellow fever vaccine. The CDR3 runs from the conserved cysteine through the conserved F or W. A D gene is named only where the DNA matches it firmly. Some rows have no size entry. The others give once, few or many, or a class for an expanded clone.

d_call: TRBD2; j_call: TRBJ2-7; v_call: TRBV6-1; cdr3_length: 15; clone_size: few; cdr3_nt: TGTGCCAGCAGCCGTAGCGGGGGGGCGGCCTACGAGCAGTACTTC; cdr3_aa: CASSRSGGAAYEQYF
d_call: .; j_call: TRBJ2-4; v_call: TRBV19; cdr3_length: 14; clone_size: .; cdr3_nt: TGTGCCAGCGGGTTTCCCGAAGCCAAAAACATTCAGTACTTC; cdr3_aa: CASGFPEAKNIQYF
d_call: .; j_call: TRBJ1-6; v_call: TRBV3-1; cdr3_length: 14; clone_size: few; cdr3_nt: TGTGCCAGCAGCCAAGTTGTGGCCAAGTCACCCCTCCACTTT; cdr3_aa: CASSQVVAKSPLHF
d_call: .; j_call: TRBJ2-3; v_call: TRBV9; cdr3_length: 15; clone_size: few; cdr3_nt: TGTGCCAGCAGCGTAGGGGGGTGGAGCACAGATACGCAGTATTTT; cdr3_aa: CASSVGGWSTDTQYF
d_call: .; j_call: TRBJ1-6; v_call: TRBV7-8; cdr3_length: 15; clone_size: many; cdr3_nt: TGTGCCAGCAGCAGCTGGCGGGGCTACGATTCACCCCTCCACTTT; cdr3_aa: CASSSWRGYDSPLHF
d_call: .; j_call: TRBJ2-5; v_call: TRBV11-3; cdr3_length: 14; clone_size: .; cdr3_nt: TGTGCCAGCAGCTCCGGTTCCAATGGGGAGACCCAGTACTTC; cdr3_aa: CASSSGSNGETQYF
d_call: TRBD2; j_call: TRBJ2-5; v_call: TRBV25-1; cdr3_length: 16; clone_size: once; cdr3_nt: TGTGCCAGCAGTGGAATTAGCGGGCGAGGGAGACCCGCCCAGTACTTC; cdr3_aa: CASSGISGRGRPAQYF
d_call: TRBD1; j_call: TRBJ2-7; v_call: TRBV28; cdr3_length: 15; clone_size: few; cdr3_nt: TGTGCCAGCAGTTCGACGGGACAGGGGTCCTACGAGCAGTACTTC; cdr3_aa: CASSSTGQGSYEQYF
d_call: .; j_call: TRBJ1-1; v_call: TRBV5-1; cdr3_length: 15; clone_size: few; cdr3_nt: TGCGCCAGCAGCTTGGACCCGAGATCGCAAACTGAAGCTTTCTTT; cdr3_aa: CASSLDPRSQTEAFF
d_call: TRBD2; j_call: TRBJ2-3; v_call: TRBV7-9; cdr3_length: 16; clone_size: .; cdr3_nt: TGTGCCAGCACCAGGACTAGCGGGGAATCCGCAGATACGCAGTATTTT; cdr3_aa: CASTRTSGESADTQYF
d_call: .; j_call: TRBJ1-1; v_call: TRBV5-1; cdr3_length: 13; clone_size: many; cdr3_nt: TGCGCCAGCAGCTTGCATTTTGAGACTGAAGCTTTCTTT; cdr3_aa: CASSLHFETEAFF
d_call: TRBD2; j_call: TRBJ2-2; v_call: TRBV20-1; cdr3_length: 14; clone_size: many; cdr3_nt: TGCAGTGCTTTAGCGGGGGAACGCACCGGGGAGCTGTTTTTT; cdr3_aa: CSALAGERTGELFF
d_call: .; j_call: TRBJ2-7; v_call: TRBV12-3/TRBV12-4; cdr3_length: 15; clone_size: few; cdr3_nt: TGTGCCAGCAGTCCTCGGTCTCTCCCCTCCTACGAGCAGTACTTC; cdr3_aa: CASSPRSLPSYEQYF
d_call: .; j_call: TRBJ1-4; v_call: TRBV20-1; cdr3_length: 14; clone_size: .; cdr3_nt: TGCAGTGCCCGAGGCAGAGCAACTAATGAAAAACTGTTTTTT; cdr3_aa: CSARGRATNEKLFF
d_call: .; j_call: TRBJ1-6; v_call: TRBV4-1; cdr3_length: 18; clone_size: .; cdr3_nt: TGCGCCAGCAGCCATGATGACGGAAGGAGCTCCTATAATTCACCCCTCCACTTT; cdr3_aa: CASSHDDGRSSYNSPLHF
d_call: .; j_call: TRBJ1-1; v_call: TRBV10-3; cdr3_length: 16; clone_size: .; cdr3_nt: TGTGCCATCAGTGCTACTCCAGGGTTTAGTGGCACTGAAGCTTTCTTT; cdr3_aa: CAISATPGFSGTEAFF
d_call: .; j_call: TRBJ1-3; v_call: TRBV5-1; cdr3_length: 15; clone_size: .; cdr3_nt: TGCGCCAGCAGCTTGTTCGGGGTCCCTGGAAACACCATATATTTT; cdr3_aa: CASSLFGVPGNTIYF
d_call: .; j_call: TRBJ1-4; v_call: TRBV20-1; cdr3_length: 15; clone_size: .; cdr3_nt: TGCAGTGCTAGTAATGCGCGGGCGACTAATGAAAAACTGTTTTTT; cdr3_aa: CSASNARATNEKLFF
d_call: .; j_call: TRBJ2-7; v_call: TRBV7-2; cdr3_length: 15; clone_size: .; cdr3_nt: TGTGCCAGCAGCTTATTCGGGGGACCCCCCTACGAGCAGTACTTC; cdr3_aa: CASSLFGGPPYEQYF
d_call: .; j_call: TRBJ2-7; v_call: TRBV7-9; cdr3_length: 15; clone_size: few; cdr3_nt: TGTGCCAGCAGCTTATTCGGTCAGGGTCCTTACGAGCAGTACTTC; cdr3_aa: CASSLFGQGPYEQYF
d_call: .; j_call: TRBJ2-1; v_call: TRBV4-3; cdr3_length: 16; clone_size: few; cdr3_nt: TGCGCCAGCAGCCAAGATTGGGTATCTTCCTACAATGAGCAGTTCTTC; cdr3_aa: CASSQDWVSSYNEQFF
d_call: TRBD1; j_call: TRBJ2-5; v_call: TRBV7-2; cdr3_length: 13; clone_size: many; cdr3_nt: TGTGCCAGCAGCCGGGACAGACAAGAGACCCAGTACTTC; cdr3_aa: CASSRDRQETQYF
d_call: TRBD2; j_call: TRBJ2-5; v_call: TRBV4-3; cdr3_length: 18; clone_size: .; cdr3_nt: TGCGCCAGCAGCCAAGATTATAGCGGGGGGATCAACCAAGAGACCCAGTACTTC; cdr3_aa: CASSQDYSGGINQETQYF
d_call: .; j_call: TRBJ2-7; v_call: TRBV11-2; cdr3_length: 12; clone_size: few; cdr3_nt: TGTGCCAGCAGCTTAGAACCCTACGAGCAGTACTTC; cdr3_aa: CASSLEPYEQYF
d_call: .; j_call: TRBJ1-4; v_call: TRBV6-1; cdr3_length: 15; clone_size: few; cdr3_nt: TGTGCCAGCAGTCCGAGTCCTATTCTTAATGAAAAACTGTTTTTT; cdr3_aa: CASSPSPILNEKLFF
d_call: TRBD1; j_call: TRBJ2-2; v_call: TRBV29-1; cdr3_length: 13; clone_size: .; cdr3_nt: TGCAGCGTGGACAGGGAGGACACCGGGGAGCTGTTTTTT; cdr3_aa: CSVDREDTGELFF
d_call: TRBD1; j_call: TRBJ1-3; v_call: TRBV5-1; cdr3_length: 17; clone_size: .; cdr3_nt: TGCGCCAGCAGCTTTCCCACGGGACAGTTTACTGGAAACACCATATATTTT; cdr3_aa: CASSFPTGQFTGNTIYF
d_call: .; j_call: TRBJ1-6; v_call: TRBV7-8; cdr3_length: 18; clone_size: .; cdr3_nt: TGTGCCAGCAGCTTAGAGACAGACAGGCCCCTGAGGGTCTCACCCCTCCACTTT; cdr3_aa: CASSLETDRPLRVSPLHF
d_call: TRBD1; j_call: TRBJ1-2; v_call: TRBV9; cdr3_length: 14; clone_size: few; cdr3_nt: TGTGCCAGCAGTCGGACAGGGGGCGTTCGTGGCTACACCTTC; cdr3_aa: CASSRTGGVRGYTF
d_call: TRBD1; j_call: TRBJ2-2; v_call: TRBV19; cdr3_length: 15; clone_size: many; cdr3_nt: TGTGCCAGTAGTATAGAGGACAGGGTAAACGGGGAGCTGTTTTTT; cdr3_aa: CASSIEDRVNGELFF
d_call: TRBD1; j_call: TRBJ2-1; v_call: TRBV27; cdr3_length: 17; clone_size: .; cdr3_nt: TGTGCCAGCAGTTCCGCCCACGACAGGGGGCTCCACAATGAGCAGTTCTTC; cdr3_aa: CASSSAHDRGLHNEQFF
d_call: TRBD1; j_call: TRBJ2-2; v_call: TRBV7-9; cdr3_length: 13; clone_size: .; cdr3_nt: TGTGCCAGCAGCTGGGACAGGCCCGGGGAGCTGTTTTTT; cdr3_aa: CASSWDRPGELFF
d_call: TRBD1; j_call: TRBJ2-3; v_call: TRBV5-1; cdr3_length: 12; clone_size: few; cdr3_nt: TGCGCCAGCAGCATTCCGGGACAGAAGCAGTATTTT; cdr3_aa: CASSIPGQKQYF